The 28 T cell receptor beta chains in this list originate from one sample, sequenced in a study of blood T cell repertoires in COVID-19. Clones were read by immunoSEQ multiplex PCR, and TCRdb kept only the in-frame ones, dropping some. The sample holds some 250,000 clones, 65% to 90% seen once. The specimen was PBMCs or T cells enriched from blood (not recorded which). Receptors originate from a young man who had recovered from COVID-19.

With regard to this clone: At the DNA level, this CDR3 is encoded by other sequences in the same sample as well. The rearrangement joins TRBV11-2 to TRBJ1-1; 8 bases are a match to TRBD1. This CDR3 has 14 amino acids. Germline assignment: CDR1 SGHAT and CDR2 FQNNGV. The V gene end was trimmed by 3 bases and the J gene end by 2 bases; junction bases not matched to a gene: 2. CDR3 residues: CASSFGQGNTEAFF. Here the CDR3 DNA reads TGTGCCAGCAGCTTCGGACAGGGCAACACTGAAGCTTTCTTT.

The chain is built from TRBV20-1 and TRBJ2-7; D is ambiguous. Germline V gene sequence: CDR1 DFQATT, CDR2 SNEGSKA (reference sequence). The CDR3 totals 11 residues. V lost 6 bases, J lost 3 bases, and 9 bases lay in between. The CDR3 coding sequence is TGCAGTGCCTCGTTGAGCTACGAGCAGTACTTC. Translated: CSASLSYEQYF.

This clone was recorded a few times. The junction departs from the called germline gene at one end, perhaps through a read error. This chain links TRBV28 with TRBJ2-2; D is unresolved. CDR1 and CDR2 from the germline V gene are MDHEN and SYDVKM. The CDR3 totals 15 residues. The CDR3 DNA sequence: TGTGCCAGCAGTTTAACTCGCGGCCCCACCCGGGAGCTGTTTTTT. Translation: CASSLTRGPTRELFF.

The J gene is TRBJ2-5, the V gene TRBV5-6; the D gene is possibly TRBD2 (6 bases). CDR3 length: 13 amino acids. V lost 0 bases, J lost 4 bases, and 7 bases lay in between. Germline V gene sequence: CDR1 SGHDT, CDR2 YYEEEE. The CDR3 protein is CASSLGRGETQYF. The CDR3 DNA reads as TGTGCCAGCAGCTTGGGGAGGGGAGAGACCCAGTACTTC.

The chain employs TRBV18 and TRBJ1-3, with D possibly matching TRBD1 (5 bases). This CDR3 is 15 amino acids long. Trimming stripped 5 bases from V and 0 bases from J, with 11 bases between. Germline values: CDR1 KGHSH, CDR2 LQKENI. In DNA, the CDR3 is TGTGCCAGCTCATCCGACAGACGCTCTGGAAACACCATATATTTT. Translation gives CASSSDRRSGNTIYF.

This chain joins TRBV5-6 and TRBJ1-1, with 7 nucleotides matching TRBD1. Losses at the gene ends were 1 base for V and 5 bases for J; bases not matched to a gene: 8. This CDR3 spans 15 amino acids. Germline V gene sequence: CDR1 SGHDT, CDR2 YYEEEE. The CDR3 sequence is CASSLLTGAWTEAFF. The CDR3 bases are TGTGCCAGCAGCTTGCTCACAGGGGCATGGACTGAAGCTTTCTTT.

This clone was picked up one time. The chain employs TRBV27 and TRBJ1-6; 7 bases match TRBD1. The CDR3 length is 15 residues. Per germline, CDR1 MNHEY and CDR2 SMNVEV (reference sequence). V lost 2 bases to trimming and J lost 8 bases; unmatched junction nucleotides: 6. CDR3 bases: TGTGCCAGCAGTTTAGCGACAGGGAGTCATTCACCCCTCCACTTT. Its translation is CASSLATGSHSPLHF.

The rearrangement uses TRBV27 and TRBJ1-4; D perhaps matches TRBD1 (5 bases). This CDR3 comprises 13 residues. With 3 bases removed from V and 8 bases from J, the gap between germline ends came to 10 bases. CDR1 is MNHEY, CDR2 SMNVEV, per germline (reference sequence). Here the CDR3 reads CASSFSGGEKLFF. The CDR3 DNA reads TGTGCCAGCAGTTTCTCCGGGGGGGAAAAACTGTTTTTT.

CDR3 amino acids: CASSLAHLQTSIDEQYF. CDR3 sequence (DNA): TGTGCCAGCAGCTTAGCCCACCTACAGACCTCAATAGACGAGCAGTACTTC. J is TRBJ2-7 and V is TRBV11-2; D is unclear. This CDR3 has 17 residues. V dropped 1 base and J dropped 5 bases, with 21 bases sitting between them. The germline V gene encodes CDR1 SGHAT and CDR2 FQNNGV.

The rearrangement joins TRBV27 to TRBJ2-1; the match to TRBD1 covers 7 bases. Germline CDR1 and CDR2: MNHEY and SMNVEV (reference sequence). The CDR3 contains 15 residues. With V trimmed by 6 bases and J by 4 bases, 9 bases remained unmatched. The chain's CDR3 is CASSLMGQNYNEQFF. CDR3 sequence (DNA): TGTGCCAGCAGCCTCATGGGACAGAATTACAATGAGCAGTTCTTC.

The chain links TRBV15 to TRBJ2-2; maybe TRBD1 (6 bases). The V gene lost 1 base and the J gene lost 3 bases, with 12 bases spanning the gap. This CDR3 contains 16 residues. From germline, CDR1 is LNHNV and CDR2 YYDKDF (reference sequence). CDR3 in amino acids: CATSRGGQGYTGELFF. CDR3 DNA: TGTGCCACCAGCAGAGGGGGTCAGGGGTACACCGGGGAGCTGTTTTTT. Based on the CDR3 plus reference TRBV15 and TRBJ2-2, the full variable domain is DAMVIQNPRYQVTQFGKPVTLSCSQTLNHNVMYWYQQKSSQAPKLLFHYYDKDFNNEADTPDNFQSRRPNTSFCFLDIRSPGLGDTAMYLCATSRGGQGYTGELFFGEGSRLTVL.

The V call is TRBV7-2, the J call TRBJ1-4, with unresolved D. CDR3 length: 14 amino acids. CDR1 SGHTA and CDR2 FQGNSA come from the germline V gene. V lost 3 bases to trimming and J lost 8 bases, with 13 bases between them. The CDR3 coding sequence is TGTGCCAGCAGCTTTGGGCAGCGAGGGGAAAAACTGTTTTTT. Amino acid sequence: CASSFGQRGEKLFF.

This chain's CDR3 is CASSLSLAGSQETQYF. The CDR3 nucleotides read TGTGCCAGCAGTTTATCACTAGCGGGAAGCCAAGAGACCCAGTACTTC. The chain has TRBV28 and TRBJ2-5, with 10 bases matching TRBD2. The germline V gene encodes CDR1 MDHEN and CDR2 SYDVKM. J was trimmed by 1 base and V by 1 base; bases with no gene match: 3. This CDR3 has 16 amino acids. Looking up the rest from reference TRBV28 and TRBJ2-5 gives the full variable domain: DVKVTQSSRYLVKRTGEKVFLECVQDMDHENMFWYRQDPGLGLRLIYFSYDVKMKEKGDIPEGYSVSREKKERFSLILESASTNQTSMYLCASSLSLAGSQETQYFGPGTRLLVL.

J is TRBJ1-1 and V is TRBV28; D is uncertain. From germline, CDR1 is MDHEN and CDR2 SYDVKM. This CDR3 spans 13 amino acids. The germline V and J ends were trimmed by 4 bases and 3 bases, with 9 bases remaining between them. The CDR3 is CASSSTVDTEAFF. CDR3 coding DNA: TGTGCCAGCAGTTCCACAGTGGACACTGAAGCTTTCTTT.

This chain connects TRBV11-3 to TRBJ2-2, with a possible D match to TRBD2 (5 bases). V shed 0 bases and J shed 3 bases, with 17 bases lying between them. The CDR3 totals 18 residues. Germline V lookup: CDR1 SGHNT, CDR2 YENEEA. The CDR3 region has the DNA TGTGCCAGCAGCTTAGACCTCTTAAGAGGGCGCGACACCGGGGAGCTGTTTTTT. It is translated as CASSLDLLRGRDTGELFF.

V is TRBV19 and J is TRBJ1-2, with TRBD1 identical over 8 bases. Per germline, CDR1 LNHDA and CDR2 SQIVND (reference sequence). The CDR3 has 18 residues. V lost 1 base, J lost 8 bases, and 18 bases stayed unmatched. Written as DNA, the CDR3 is TGTGCCAGTAGTATAGTAGGTTTCGGACAGGGCCAATCGGGGGGCTACACCTTC. It is translated as CASSIVGFGQGQSGGYTF.

The chain couples TRBV27 to TRBJ1-5; tentatively, D is TRBD1 (5 bases). This CDR3 comprises 15 residues. Germline V gene sequence: CDR1 MNHEY, CDR2 SMNVEV (reference sequence). V was trimmed by 4 bases and J by 0 bases, leaving 10 bases between them. The CDR3 region is CASSSTEYSNQPQHF. The CDR3, as DNA: TGTGCCAGCAGTTCGACAGAGTATAGCAATCAGCCCCAGCATTTT.

The J gene is TRBJ2-7, the V gene TRBV11-2; 9 nucleotides align to TRBD2. The CDR3 contains 18 residues. V was pared by 5 bases and J by 3 bases, with 17 bases of the junction left unmatched. Germline values: CDR1 SGHAT, CDR2 FQNNGV. CDR3 bases: TGTGCCAGCAGCCTCACCGACTTTAGCGGGAGTTCCCTCTACGAGCAGTACTTC. Its translation: CASSLTDFSGSSLYEQYF.

CDR3 loop: CASSERYLEHYEQYF. The CDR3 DNA follows: TGTGCCAGCAGTGAAAGATACTTGGAGCACTACGAGCAGTACTTC. This chain uses TRBV6-1 with TRBJ2-7; no reliable D call. Germline CDR1 is MNHNS and CDR2 is SASEGT. This CDR3 region has 15 residues. V lost 2 bases and J lost 3, with 14 bases in between.

The chain employs TRBV9 and TRBJ2-3; TRBD2 matches at 14 bases. This CDR3 spans 19 amino acids. J lost 1 base, V lost 0 bases, and 7 bases had no gene match. In germline, CDR1 is SGDLS, CDR2 YYNGEE. The CDR3 DNA is TGTGCCAGCAGCGTAGGGGGACTAGCGGGAGTTGGCGGCACAGATACGCAGTATTTT. This codes for CASSVGGLAGVGGTDTQYF.

The chain combines TRBV14 with TRBJ1-1; tentative D call: TRBD1 (6 bases). The CDR3 is 15 amino acids. Trimming left V 6 bases short and J 3 bases short, with 17 bases between. Germline CDR1 is SGHDN and CDR2 is FVKESK. CDR3 amino acids: CASSQFAGAYTEAFF. CDR3 in DNA: TGTGCCAGCAGTCAGTTTGCGGGGGCGTACACTGAAGCTTTCTTT. Filled out from reference TRBV14 and TRBJ1-1, the complete variable domain reads EAGVTQFPSHSVIEKGQTVTLRCDPISGHDNLYWYRRVMGKEIKFLLHFVKESKQDESGMPNNRFLAERTGGTYSTLKVQPAELEDSGVYFCASSQFAGAYTEAFFGQGTRLTVV.

The chain couples TRBV27 to TRBJ2-1; 10 nucleotides align to TRBD2. V was pared by 5 bases and J by 7 bases, with 11 bases of the junction left unmatched. The CDR3 is 16 residues long. The germline V gene encodes CDR1 MNHEY and CDR2 SMNVEV (reference sequence). Here the CDR3 reads CASSLPLGSGRNEQFF. CDR3 sequence (DNA): TGTGCCAGCAGTCTCCCCCTGGGTAGCGGGAGGAATGAGCAGTTCTTC.

This clone was picked up a small number of times. The chain links TRBV19 to TRBJ2-7, with 10 bases lining up with TRBD2. CDR1 LNHDA and CDR2 SQIVND come from the germline V gene (reference sequence). V was clipped by 6 bases and J by 0 bases; unmatched bases: 5. The CDR3 extends over 15 amino acids. The CDR3 loop is CASRASGGSSYEQYF. For the CDR3, the DNA is TGTGCCAGTAGGGCTAGCGGGGGAAGCTCCTACGAGCAGTACTTC.

The chain couples TRBV7-9 to TRBJ2-5; D is ambiguous. CDR1 and CDR2 from the germline V gene are SEHNR and FQNEAQ (reference sequence). This CDR3 has 11 residues. Trimming cost V 5 bases and J 3 bases, with 4 bases left between them. CDR3 protein: CASSTKETQYF. The CDR3 DNA reads as TGTGCCAGCAGCACAAAAGAGACCCAGTACTTC. Complete variable domain (other parts from reference TRBV7-9 and TRBJ2-5): DTGVSQNPRHKITKRGQNVTFRCDPISEHNRLYWYRQTLGQGPEFLTYFQNEAQLEKSRLLSDRFSAERPKGSFSTLEIQRTEQGDSAMYLCASSTKETQYFGPGTRLLVL.

This clone was found a few times. The J gene is TRBJ2-7, the V gene TRBV3-1 (or the pseudogene TRBV3-2); 10 nucleotides line up with TRBD2. Germline V gene sequence: CDR1 LGHDT, CDR2 YNNKEL (reference sequence). The CDR3 extends over 16 amino acids. With 4 bases clipped from V and 7 bases from J, the junction kept 13 bases outside the gene matches. For the CDR3, the DNA is TGTGCCAGCAGCCCCCGAGTTAGCGGGGGGACGGGGGAGCAGTACTTC. Protein product: CASSPRVSGGTGEQYF.

There are a few counts of this clone. The V gene is TRBV29-1, the J gene TRBJ2-3; 8 bases fit TRBD1. The CDR3 consists of 13 residues. CDR1 is SQVTM and CDR2 is ANQGSEA in the germline V gene. V was pared by 5 bases and J by 1 base, with 2 bases of the junction left unmatched. The CDR3 nucleotides are TGCAGCGTTTCGGGACAGGGCACAGATACGCAGTATTTT. It translates to CSVSGQGTDTQYF.

This chain links TRBV28 with TRBJ1-6; D unclear. The CDR3 has 15 residues. The germline CDR1 and CDR2 sequences are MDHEN and SYDVKM. The V end was cut by 4 bases, the J end by 7 bases, with 14 bases between. CDR3 amino acids: CASSSATIRNSPLHF. The DNA for the CDR3 is TGTGCCAGCAGTTCTGCAACAATAAGAAATTCACCCCTCCACTTT.

V usage is TRBV28 and J usage is TRBJ2-3, with TRBD1 matching over 8 bases. The germline V gene has CDR1 MDHEN and CDR2 SYDVKM. Unmatched junction bases numbered 8, after V lost 5 bases and J lost 4 bases. This CDR3 contains 15 residues. CDR3 sequence: CASSPRQGLADTQYF. The CDR3 nucleotides are TGTGCCAGCAGTCCCAGACAGGGGCTCGCAGATACGCAGTATTTT. The whole variable domain, filled in from reference TRBV28 and TRBJ2-3, reads DVKVTQSSRYLVKRTGEKVFLECVQDMDHENMFWYRQDPGLGLRLIYFSYDVKMKEKGDIPEGYSVSREKKERFSLILESASTNQTSMYLCASSPRQGLADTQYFGPGTRLTVL.